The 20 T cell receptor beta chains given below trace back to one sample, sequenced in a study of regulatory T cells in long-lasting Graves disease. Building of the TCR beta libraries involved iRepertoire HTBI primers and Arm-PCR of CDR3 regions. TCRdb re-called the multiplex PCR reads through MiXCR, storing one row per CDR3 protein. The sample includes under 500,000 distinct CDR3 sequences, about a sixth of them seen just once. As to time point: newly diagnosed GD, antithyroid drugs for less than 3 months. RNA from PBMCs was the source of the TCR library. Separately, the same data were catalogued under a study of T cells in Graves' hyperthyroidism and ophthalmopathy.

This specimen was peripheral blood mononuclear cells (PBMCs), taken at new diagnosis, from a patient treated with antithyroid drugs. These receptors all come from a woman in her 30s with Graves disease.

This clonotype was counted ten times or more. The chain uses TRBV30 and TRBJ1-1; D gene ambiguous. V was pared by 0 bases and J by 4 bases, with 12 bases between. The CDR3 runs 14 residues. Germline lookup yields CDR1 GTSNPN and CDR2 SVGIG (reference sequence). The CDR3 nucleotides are TGTGCCTGGAGTGTCCTAGCGTCTGGCACTGAAGCTTTCTTT. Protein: CAWSVLASGTEAFF.

This CDR3 is CSADRGLETQYF. In DNA, the CDR3 is TGCAGCGCTGACAGGGGGTTGGAGACCCAGTACTTC. The chain recombines TRBV29-1 with TRBJ2-5; 9 bases are a match to TRBD1. This CDR3 spans 12 amino acids. CDR1 and CDR2 (germline): SQVTM, ANQGSEA. The V gene end was trimmed by 7 bases and the J gene end by 5 bases; junction bases not matched to a gene: 5.

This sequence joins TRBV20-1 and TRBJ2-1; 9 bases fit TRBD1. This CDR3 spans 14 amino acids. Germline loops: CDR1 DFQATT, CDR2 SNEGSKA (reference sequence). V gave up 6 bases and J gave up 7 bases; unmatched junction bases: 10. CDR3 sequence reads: CSAGRRDRVNEQFF. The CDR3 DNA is TGCAGTGCGGGGCGCCGGGACAGGGTGAATGAGCAGTTCTTC.

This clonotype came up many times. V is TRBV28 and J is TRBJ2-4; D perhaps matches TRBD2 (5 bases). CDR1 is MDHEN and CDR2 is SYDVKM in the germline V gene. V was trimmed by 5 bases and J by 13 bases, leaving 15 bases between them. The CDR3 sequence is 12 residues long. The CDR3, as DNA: TGTGCCAGCAGTCTACCAACCGGGGTCCAGTACTTC. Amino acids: CASSLPTGVQYF.

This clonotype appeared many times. CDR3 nucleotide sequence: TGCAGTGCTTCTCCCGGGACTCGACGCAATGAGCAGTTCTTC. Translation: CSASPGTRRNEQFF. The V and J genes are TRBV20-1 and TRBJ2-1; the D gene is possibly TRBD2 (6 bases). From germline, CDR1 is DFQATT and CDR2 SNEGSKA (reference sequence). Trimming stripped 5 bases from V and 6 bases from J, with 17 bases between. This CDR3 has 14 residues.

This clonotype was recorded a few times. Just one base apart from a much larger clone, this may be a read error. This CDR3 reads CASTLAAPEGNRPQHF. CDR3 nucleotide sequence: TGTGCCAGCACCTTAGCGGCCCCCGAAGGCAATCGGCCCCAGCATTTT. The chain combines TRBV2 with TRBJ1-5; D uncertain. CDR1 and CDR2 (germline): SNHLY, FYNNEI. The CDR3 is 16 amino acids.

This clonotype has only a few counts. For the CDR3, the DNA is TGCAGCGTTGAAGGGGGTGCTGAAGCTTTCTTT. This sequence encodes CSVEGGAEAFF. This chain links TRBV29-1 with TRBJ1-1; D ambiguous. Trimming stripped 1 base from V and 6 bases from J, with 6 bases between. The germline CDR1 and CDR2 sequences are SQVTM and ANQGSEA. The CDR3 is 11 amino acids.

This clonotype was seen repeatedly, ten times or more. The CDR3 sequence: CATLGQEQVQHF. CDR3 in DNA: TGTGCCACCCTGGGACAGGAACAAGTCCAGCATTTT. The rearrangement joins TRBV12-3 or TRBV12-4 to TRBJ1-5; 8 bases match TRBD1. This CDR3 spans 12 amino acids. After removal of 10 bases from V and 12 bases from J, the junction contained 11 bases not matched to a gene.

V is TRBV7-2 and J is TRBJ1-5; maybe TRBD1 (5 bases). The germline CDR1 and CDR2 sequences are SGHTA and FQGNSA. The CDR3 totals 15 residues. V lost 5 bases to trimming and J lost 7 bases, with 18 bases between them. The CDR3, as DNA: TGTGCCAGCAGCCCAAATTCAGGGATAGGGCAGCCCCAGCATTTT. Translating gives CASSPNSGIGQPQHF.

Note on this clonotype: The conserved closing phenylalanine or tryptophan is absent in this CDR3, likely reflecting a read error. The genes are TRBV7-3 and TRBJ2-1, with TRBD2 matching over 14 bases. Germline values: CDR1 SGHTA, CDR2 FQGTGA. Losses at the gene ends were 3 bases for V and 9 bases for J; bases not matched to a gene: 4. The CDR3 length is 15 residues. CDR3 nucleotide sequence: TGTGCCAGCAGCTTCGGGACTAGCGGGAGCTTTGAGCAGTTCCTC. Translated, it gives CASSFGTSGSFEQFL.

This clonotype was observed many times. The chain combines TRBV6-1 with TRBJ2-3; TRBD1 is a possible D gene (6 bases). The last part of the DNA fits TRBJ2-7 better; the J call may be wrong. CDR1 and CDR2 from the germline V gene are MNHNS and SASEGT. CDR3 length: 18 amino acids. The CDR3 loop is CASSETWGTSKLSYEQYF. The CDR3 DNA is TGTGCCAGCAGTGAAACTTGGGGGACAAGCAAATTGTCCTACGAGCAGTACTTC.

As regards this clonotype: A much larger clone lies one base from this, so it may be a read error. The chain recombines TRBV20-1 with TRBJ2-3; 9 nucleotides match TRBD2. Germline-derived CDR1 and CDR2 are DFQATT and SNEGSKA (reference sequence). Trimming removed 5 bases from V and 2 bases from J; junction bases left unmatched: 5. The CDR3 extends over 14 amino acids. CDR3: CSAPSSGDTDTQYF. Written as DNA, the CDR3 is TGCAGTGCTCCATCTAGCGGGGACACAGATACGCAGTATTTT.

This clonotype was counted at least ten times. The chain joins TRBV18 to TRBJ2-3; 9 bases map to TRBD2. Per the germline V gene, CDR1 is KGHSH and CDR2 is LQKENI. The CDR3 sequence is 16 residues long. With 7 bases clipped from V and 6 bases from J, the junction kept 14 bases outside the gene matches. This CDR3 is CASYLNKVAGEDTQYF. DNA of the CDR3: TGTGCCAGCTACCTAAACAAGGTAGCGGGGGAGGATACGCAGTATTTT.

CDR3: CASSSGLAGGVDTQYF. CDR3 in DNA: TGCGCCAGCAGCTCCGGACTAGCGGGAGGTGTAGATACGCAGTATTTT. V and J are TRBV5-1 and TRBJ2-3; 14 nucleotides line up with TRBD2. Unmatched junction bases numbered 5, after V lost 3 bases and J lost 5 bases. Germline loops: CDR1 SGHRS, CDR2 YFSETQ. This CDR3 is 16 amino acids long.

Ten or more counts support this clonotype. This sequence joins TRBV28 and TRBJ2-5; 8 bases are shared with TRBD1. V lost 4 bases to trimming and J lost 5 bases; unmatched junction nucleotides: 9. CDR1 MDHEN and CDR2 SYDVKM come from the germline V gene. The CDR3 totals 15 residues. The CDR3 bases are TGTGCCAGCAGTTCCCAGGGGGCGCTGGGTGAGACCCAGTACTTC. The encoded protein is CASSSQGALGETQYF.

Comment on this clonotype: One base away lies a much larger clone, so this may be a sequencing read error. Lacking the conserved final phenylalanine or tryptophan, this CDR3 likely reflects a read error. The DNA of the CDR3 is TGCAGTGCTAGAGACCCCTCCGGCGACTGGCGTTCGGATGAGCAGTTCCTC. Encoded protein: CSARDPSGDWRSDEQFL. The J gene is TRBJ2-1, the V gene TRBV20-1; D is ambiguous. Germline CDR1 reads DFQATT; CDR2 reads SNEGSKA (reference sequence). Trimming shortened V by 0 bases and J by 8 bases, and 23 bases separated the two germline ends. This CDR3 has 17 amino acids.

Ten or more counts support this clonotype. CDR3 residues: CASSLGGGEPGEQFF. Written as DNA, the CDR3 is TGTGCCAGCAGCTTAGGGGGCGGGGAGCCCGGTGAGCAGTTCTTC. The chain joins TRBV7-3 to TRBJ2-1; D possibly matches TRBD1 or TRBD2 (6 bases each). The CDR3 consists of 15 residues. V was cut by 2 bases and J by 9 bases, with 17 bases left in between. The V gene's germline CDR1 is SGHTA and CDR2 FQGTGA.

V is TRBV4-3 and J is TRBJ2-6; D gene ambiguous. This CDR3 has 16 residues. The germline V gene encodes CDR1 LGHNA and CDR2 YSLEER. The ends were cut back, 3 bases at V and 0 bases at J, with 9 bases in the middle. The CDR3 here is CASSQDASSGANVLTF. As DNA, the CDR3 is TGCGCCAGCAGCCAGGACGCCAGCTCTGGGGCCAACGTCCTGACTTTC.

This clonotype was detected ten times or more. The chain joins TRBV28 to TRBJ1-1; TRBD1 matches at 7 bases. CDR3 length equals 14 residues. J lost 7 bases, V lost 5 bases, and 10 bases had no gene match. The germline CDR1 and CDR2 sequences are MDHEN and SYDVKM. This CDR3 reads CASSGYGTAIEAFF. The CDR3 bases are TGTGCCAGCAGTGGATACGGGACAGCCATTGAAGCTTTCTTT. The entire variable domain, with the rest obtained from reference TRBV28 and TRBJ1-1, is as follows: DVKVTQSSRYLVKRTGEKVFLECVQDMDHENMFWYRQDPGLGLRLIYFSYDVKMKEKGDIPEGYSVSREKKERFSLILESASTNQTSMYLCASSGYGTAIEAFFGQGTRLTVV.

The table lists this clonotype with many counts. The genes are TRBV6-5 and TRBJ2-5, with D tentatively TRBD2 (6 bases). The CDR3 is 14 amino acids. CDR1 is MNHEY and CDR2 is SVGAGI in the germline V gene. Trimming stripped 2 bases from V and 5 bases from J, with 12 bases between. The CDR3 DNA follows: TGTGCCAGCAGTTACCAAGCTAGCGCGGAGACCCAGTACTTC. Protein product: CASSYQASAETQYF.